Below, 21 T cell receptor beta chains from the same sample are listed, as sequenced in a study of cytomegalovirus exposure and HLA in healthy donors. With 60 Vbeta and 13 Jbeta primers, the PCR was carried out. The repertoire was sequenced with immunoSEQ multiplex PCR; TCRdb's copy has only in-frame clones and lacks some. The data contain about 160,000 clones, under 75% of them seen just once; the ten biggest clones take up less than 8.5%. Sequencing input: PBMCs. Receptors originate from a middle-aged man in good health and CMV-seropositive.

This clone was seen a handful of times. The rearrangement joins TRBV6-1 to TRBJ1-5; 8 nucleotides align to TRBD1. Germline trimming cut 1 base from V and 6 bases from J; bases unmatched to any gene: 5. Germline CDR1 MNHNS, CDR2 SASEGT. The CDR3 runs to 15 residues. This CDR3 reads CASSEDRGSVQPQHF. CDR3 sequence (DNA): TGTGCCAGCAGTGAAGACAGGGGGAGTGTTCAGCCCCAGCATTTT.

Here the CDR3 DNA reads TGTGCCAGCACCCCTGGCGGGCAGTACTTC. Its protein is CASTPGGQYF. The chain joins TRBV6-9 to TRBJ2-7; D remains ambiguous. V lost 7 bases and J 9 bases, leaving 10 bases between the germline ends. The length of the CDR3 is 10 residues. Germline V CDR1 and CDR2: MNHGY, SVAAGI.

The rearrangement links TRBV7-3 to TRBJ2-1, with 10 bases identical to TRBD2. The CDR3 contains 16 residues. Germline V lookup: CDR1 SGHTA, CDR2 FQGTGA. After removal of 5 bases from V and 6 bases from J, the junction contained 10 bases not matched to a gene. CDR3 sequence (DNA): TGTGCCAGCAGCCCCTCACTAGCGGGGTTACTCAATGAGCAGTTCTTC. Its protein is CASSPSLAGLLNEQFF.

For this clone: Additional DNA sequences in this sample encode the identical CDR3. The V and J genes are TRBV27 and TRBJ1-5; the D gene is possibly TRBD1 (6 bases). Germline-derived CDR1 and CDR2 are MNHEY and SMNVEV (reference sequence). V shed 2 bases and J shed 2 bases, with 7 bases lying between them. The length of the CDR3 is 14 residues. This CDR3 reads CASSLGGGNQPQHF. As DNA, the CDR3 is TGTGCCAGCAGTTTAGGGGGCGGCAATCAGCCCCAGCATTTT.

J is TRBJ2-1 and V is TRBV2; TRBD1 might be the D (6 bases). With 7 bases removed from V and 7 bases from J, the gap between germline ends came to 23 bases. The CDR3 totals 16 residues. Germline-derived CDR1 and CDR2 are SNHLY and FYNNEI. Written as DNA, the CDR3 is TGTGCCAGCAACCCATGGGCTCTCCGGGACACAAATGAGCAGTTCTTC. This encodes CASNPWALRDTNEQFF.

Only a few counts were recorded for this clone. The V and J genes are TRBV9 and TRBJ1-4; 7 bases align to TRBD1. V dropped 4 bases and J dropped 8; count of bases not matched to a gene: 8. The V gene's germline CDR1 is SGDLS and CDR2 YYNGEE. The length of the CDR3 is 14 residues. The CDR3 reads CASSPRDSREKLFF. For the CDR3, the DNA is TGTGCCAGCAGCCCCCGGGACAGTCGGGAAAAACTGTTTTTT.

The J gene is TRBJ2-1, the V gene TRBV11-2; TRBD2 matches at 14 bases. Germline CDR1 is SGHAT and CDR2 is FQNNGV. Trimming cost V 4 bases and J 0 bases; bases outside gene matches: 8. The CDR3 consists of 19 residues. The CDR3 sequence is CASSSQRTSGGSSYNEQFF. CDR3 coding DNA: TGTGCCAGCAGCTCGCAACGGACTAGCGGGGGGAGCTCCTACAATGAGCAGTTCTTC.

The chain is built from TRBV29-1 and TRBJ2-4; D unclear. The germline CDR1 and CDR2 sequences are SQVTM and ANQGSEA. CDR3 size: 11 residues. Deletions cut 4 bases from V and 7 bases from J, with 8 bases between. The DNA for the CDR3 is TGCAGCGTTGTGAACAACAACATTCAGTACTTC. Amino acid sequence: CSVVNNNIQYF.

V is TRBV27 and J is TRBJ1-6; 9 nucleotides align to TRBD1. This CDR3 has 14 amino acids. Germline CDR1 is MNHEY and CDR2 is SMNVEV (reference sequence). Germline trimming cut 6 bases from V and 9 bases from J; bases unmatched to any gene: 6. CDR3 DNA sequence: TGTGCCAGCAGCCTAACAGGGGGCGGTTCACCCCTCCACTTT. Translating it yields CASSLTGGGSPLHF.

This CDR3 reads CASSPGTGAAYEQYF. The CDR3 DNA sequence: TGTGCCAGCTCACCGGGGACAGGGGCGGCCTACGAGCAGTACTTC. V and J are TRBV18 and TRBJ2-7, with TRBD1 matching 10 bases. CDR1 and CDR2 (germline): KGHSH, LQKENI. This CDR3 comprises 15 residues. V gave up 3 bases and J gave up 2 bases; unmatched junction bases: 4.

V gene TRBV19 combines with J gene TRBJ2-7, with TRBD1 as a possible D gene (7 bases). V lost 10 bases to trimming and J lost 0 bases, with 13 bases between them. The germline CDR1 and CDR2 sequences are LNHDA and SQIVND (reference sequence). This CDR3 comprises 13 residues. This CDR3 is CATRGDSSYEQYF. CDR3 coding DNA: TGTGCCACTCGCGGGGACAGCTCCTACGAGCAGTACTTC.

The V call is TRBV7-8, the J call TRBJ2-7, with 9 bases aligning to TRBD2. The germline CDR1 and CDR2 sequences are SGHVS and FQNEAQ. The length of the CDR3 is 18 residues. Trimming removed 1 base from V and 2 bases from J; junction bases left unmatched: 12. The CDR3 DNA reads TGTGCCAGCAGCTTAGAGGGGCTAGCGGGGATAGAGGCCTACGAGCAGTACTTC. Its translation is CASSLEGLAGIEAYEQYF.

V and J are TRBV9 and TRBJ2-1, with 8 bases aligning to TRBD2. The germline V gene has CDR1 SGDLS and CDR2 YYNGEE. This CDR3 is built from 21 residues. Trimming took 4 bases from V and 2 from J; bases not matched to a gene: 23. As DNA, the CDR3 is TGTGCCAGCAGCCCAACCTCTAAGGGACTAGTAGGGTTTGTGGCCTACAATGAGCAGTTCTTC. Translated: CASSPTSKGLVGFVAYNEQFF.

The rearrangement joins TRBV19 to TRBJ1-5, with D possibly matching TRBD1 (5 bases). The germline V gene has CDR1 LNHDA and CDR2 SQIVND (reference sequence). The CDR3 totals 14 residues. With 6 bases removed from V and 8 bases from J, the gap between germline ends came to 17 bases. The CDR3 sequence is CASSPSGGSKPQHF. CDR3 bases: TGTGCCAGTAGCCCCAGTGGGGGGTCGAAGCCCCAGCATTTT.

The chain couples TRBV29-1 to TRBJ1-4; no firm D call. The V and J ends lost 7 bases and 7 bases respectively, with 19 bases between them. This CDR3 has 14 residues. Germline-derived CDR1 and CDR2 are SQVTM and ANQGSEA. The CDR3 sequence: CSGKVATRGEKLFF. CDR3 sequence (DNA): TGCAGCGGGAAGGTGGCCACCCGAGGTGAAAAACTGTTTTTT.

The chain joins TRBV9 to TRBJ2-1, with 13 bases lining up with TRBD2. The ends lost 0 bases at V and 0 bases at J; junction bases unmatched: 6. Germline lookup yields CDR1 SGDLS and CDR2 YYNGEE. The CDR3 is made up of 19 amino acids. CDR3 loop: CASSVAGLAGDFSYNEQFF. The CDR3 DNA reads TGTGCCAGCAGCGTAGCTGGACTAGCGGGGGATTTCTCCTACAATGAGCAGTTCTTC.

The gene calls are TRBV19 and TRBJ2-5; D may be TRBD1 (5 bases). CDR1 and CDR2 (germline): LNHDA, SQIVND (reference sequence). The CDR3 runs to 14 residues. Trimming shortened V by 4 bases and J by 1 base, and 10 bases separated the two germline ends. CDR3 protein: CASSTSGIQETQYF. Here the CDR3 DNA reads TGTGCCAGTAGTACCTCAGGGATCCAAGAGACCCAGTACTTC.

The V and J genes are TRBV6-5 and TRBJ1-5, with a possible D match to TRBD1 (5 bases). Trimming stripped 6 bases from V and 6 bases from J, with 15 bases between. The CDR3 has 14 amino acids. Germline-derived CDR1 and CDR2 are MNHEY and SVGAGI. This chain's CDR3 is CASSPRGAGQPQHF. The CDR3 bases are TGTGCCAGCAGCCCTCGTGGGGCTGGTCAGCCCCAGCATTTT.

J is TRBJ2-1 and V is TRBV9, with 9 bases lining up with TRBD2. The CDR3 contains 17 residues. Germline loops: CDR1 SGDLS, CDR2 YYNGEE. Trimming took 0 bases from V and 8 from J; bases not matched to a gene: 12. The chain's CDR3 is CASSVEDGGLASHEQFF. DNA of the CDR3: TGTGCCAGCAGCGTAGAGGACGGTGGACTAGCGAGCCATGAGCAGTTCTTC.

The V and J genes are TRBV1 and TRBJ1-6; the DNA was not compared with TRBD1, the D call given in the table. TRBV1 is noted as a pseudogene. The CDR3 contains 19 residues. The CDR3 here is CTSSQTDRGKSSYNSPLHF. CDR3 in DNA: TGCACCAGCAGCCAAACGGACAGGGGGAAGAGCTCCTATAATTCACCCCTCCACTTT.

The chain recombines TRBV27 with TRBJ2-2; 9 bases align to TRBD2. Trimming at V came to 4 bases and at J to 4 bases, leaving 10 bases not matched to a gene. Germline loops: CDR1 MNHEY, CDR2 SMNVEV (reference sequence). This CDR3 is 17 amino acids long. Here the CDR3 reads CASSSLGAGGLTGELFF. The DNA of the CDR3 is TGTGCCAGCAGTTCGTTGGGAGCGGGGGGTCTCACCGGGGAGCTGTTTTTT.